This TCR beta chain was recovered during a study of T cell responses to AZD1222 COVID-19 vaccine. TCRdb keeps only in-frame clones here, not all; method: immunoSEQ multiplex PCR. In the table there are around 100,000 clones, around 83% of which are singletons. The sample consisted of peripheral blood, taken on day 0 of AZD1222 vaccination. This clonotype was sampled from an adult in good health.

The CDR3 sequence is CASSYTSGGEKLFF. The CDR3 bases are TGTGCCAGCAGTTATACGAGTGGCGGCGAAAAACTGTTTTTT. The V call is TRBV6-5, the J call TRBJ1-4; no firm D call. The CDR3 length is 14 residues. Trimming took 3 bases from V and 8 from J, leaving 13 bases between them. Germline V gene sequence: CDR1 MNHEY, CDR2 SVGAGI.